Shown below are 26 T cell receptor beta chains from a single sample sequenced in a study of blood T cell repertoires in COVID-19. The method was immunoSEQ multiplex PCR; TCRdb's version includes in-frame clones alone and lacks a portion of them. The data contain 250,000 to 350,000 clones, about 89% of them singletons. Sequenced material: peripheral blood. These receptors were taken from a woman in her sixties or seventies with acute or convalescent COVID-19.

The chain is built from TRBV28 and TRBJ1-4; D might be TRBD1 (5 bases). Between the trimmed V and J ends, which lost 1 base and 6 bases, there was a span of 6 bases. CDR3 length equals 13 residues. In germline, CDR1 is MDHEN, CDR2 SYDVKM. The CDR3 is CASSLSQDEKLFF. For the CDR3, the DNA is TGTGCCAGCAGTTTATCACAGGATGAAAAACTGTTTTTT.

CDR3 sequence: CASSFPGQGARDEQFF. The DNA for the CDR3 is TGTGCCAGCAGCTTTCCGGGACAGGGGGCGCGTGATGAGCAGTTCTTC. This chain links TRBV5-6 with TRBJ2-1, with 12 nucleotides matching TRBD1. The germline V gene encodes CDR1 SGHDT and CDR2 YYEEEE. V was pared by 2 bases and J by 8 bases, with 8 bases of the junction left unmatched. CDR3 length: 16 residues.

The chain combines TRBV14 with TRBJ2-5; the match to TRBD2 covers 10 bases. V dropped 0 bases and J dropped 3; count of bases not matched to a gene: 13. The V gene's germline CDR1 is SGHDN and CDR2 FVKESK. CDR3 length equals 19 residues. This CDR3 reads CASSQEAKWPGLAEETQYF. The CDR3 nucleotides read TGTGCCAGCAGCCAAGAGGCAAAGTGGCCCGGACTAGCGGAAGAGACCCAGTACTTC.

This clone has a handful of counts. The chain combines TRBV2 with TRBJ1-3; D remains ambiguous. Germline V lookup: CDR1 SNHLY, CDR2 FYNNEI. Trimming removed 8 bases at V and 2 bases at J, with 13 bases between. The CDR3 runs 14 residues. The CDR3 here is CASLRGTTGNTIYF. CDR3 sequence (DNA): TGTGCCAGCTTACGGGGAACAACTGGAAACACCATATATTTT.

A single count supports this clone. The rearrangement joins TRBV19 to TRBJ1-1; 7 nucleotides agree with TRBD1. This CDR3 contains 17 residues. CDR1 and CDR2 from the germline V gene are LNHDA and SQIVND (reference sequence). V shed 3 bases, J shed 6 bases, and the junction held 16 bases outside the gene matches. The CDR3 loop is CASSIPPRTGVIPEAFF. DNA for the CDR3: TGTGCCAGTAGTATCCCTCCCCGGACAGGCGTGATACCTGAAGCTTTCTTT.

This chain uses TRBV30 with TRBJ2-3; a weak D match, TRBD1 (5 bases). CDR1 and CDR2 (germline): GTSNPN, SVGIG (reference sequence). The CDR3 loop spans 13 amino acids. V gave up 0 bases and J gave up 4 bases, with 8 bases separating them. CDR3 DNA: TGTGCCTGGAGTGTAAAAGGGGCAGATACGCAGTATTTT. Its protein is CAWSVKGADTQYF.

V is TRBV7-8 and J is TRBJ1-1, with 10 bases lining up with TRBD1. J gave up 4 bases and V 6 bases, and 5 bases lay outside the gene matches. The CDR3 has 14 amino acids. CDR1 SGHVS and CDR2 FQNEAQ come from the germline V gene. In DNA, the CDR3 is TGTGCCAGCAGGCCGGGACAGGGGAGCACTGAAGCTTTCTTT. The encoded protein is CASRPGQGSTEAFF.

CDR3 sequence (DNA): TGTGCCAGCAGCCCGGGGGACAGGGGGAATGAAAAACTGTTTTTT. Its translation: CASSPGDRGNEKLFF. J is TRBJ1-4 and V is TRBV27; 11 bases match TRBD1. There are 15 residues in the CDR3. Germline CDR1 MNHEY, CDR2 SMNVEV (reference sequence). The ends lost 6 bases at V and 5 bases at J; junction bases unmatched: 5.

The CDR3 sequence is CASSSSGAGELFF. The DNA of the CDR3 is TGTGCCAGCAGCTCATCCGGGGCCGGGGAGCTGTTTTTT. The V gene is TRBV7-9, the J gene TRBJ2-2; tentative D call: TRBD2 (5 bases). The CDR3 is 13 amino acids. Germline CDR1 is SEHNR and CDR2 is FQNEAQ (reference sequence). V was cut by 4 bases and J by 6 bases, with 9 bases left in between. The complete variable domain, with remaining parts taken from reference TRBV7-9 and TRBJ2-2, reads DTGVSQNPRHKITKRGQNVTFRCDPISEHNRLYWYRQTLGQGPEFLTYFQNEAQLEKSRLLSDRFSAERPKGSFSTLEIQRTEQGDSAMYLCASSSSGAGELFFGEGSRLTVL.

The chain employs TRBV9 and TRBJ1-3, with TRBD1 as a possible D gene (5 bases). Trimming took 3 bases from V and 7 from J, leaving 14 bases between them. The CDR3 has 14 residues. Germline CDR1 and CDR2: SGDLS and YYNGEE. CDR3 bases: TGTGCCAGCAGCGGGATAGGGGTCCAGAACACCATATATTTT. Its translation is CASSGIGVQNTIYF.

The chain recombines TRBV4-1 with TRBJ2-7, with D tentatively TRBD2 (5 bases). The CDR3 is 15 residues long. The ends were cut back, 1 base at V and 1 base at J, with 11 bases in the middle. Per the germline V gene, CDR1 is MGHRA and CDR2 is YSYEKL. CDR3: CASSQARGNSYEQYF. In nucleotides, the CDR3 is TGCGCCAGCAGCCAAGCGAGAGGGAATTCCTACGAGCAGTACTTC.

Regarding this clone: The sample carries other DNA sequences with the same CDR3. The rearrangement uses TRBV19 and TRBJ2-1; D may be TRBD2 (5 bases). The CDR3 contains 12 residues. Looked up from germline, CDR1 is LNHDA and CDR2 is SQIVND (reference sequence). The V gene lost 1 base and the J gene lost 7 bases, with 5 bases spanning the gap. CDR3 amino acids: CASSIGGNEQFF. CDR3 in DNA: TGTGCCAGTAGTATAGGAGGGAATGAGCAGTTCTTC. Together with reference TRBV19 and TRBJ2-1, the CDR3 gives the full variable domain: DGGITQSPKYLFRKEGQNVTLSCEQNLNHDAMYWYRQDPGQGLRLIYYSQIVNDFQKGDIAEGYSVSREKKESFPLTVTSAQKNPTAFYLCASSIGGNEQFFGPGTRLTVL.

The chain joins TRBV4-1 to TRBJ2-2; TRBD2 matches at 9 bases. The CDR3 contains 18 residues. Per germline, CDR1 MGHRA and CDR2 YSYEKL. The V segment lost 4 bases and the J segment 7 bases; nucleotides outside the gene matches: 16. The CDR3, as DNA: TGCGCCAGCAGCCTCCCGGAGGGGGCTAGCGGGACGGGCGGGGAGCTGTTTTTT. This translates into CASSLPEGASGTGGELFF.

V and J are TRBV28 and TRBJ2-7, with 7 bases lining up with TRBD1. The CDR3 totals 13 residues. The germline gives CDR1 MDHEN, CDR2 SYDVKM. V trimming: 6 bases; J trimming: 4 bases; junction bases outside the gene matches: 6. In nucleotides, the CDR3 is TGTGCCAGCAGACCTACAGGGGTTTACGAGCAGTACTTC. Its translation is CASRPTGVYEQYF.

The chain is built from TRBV28 and TRBJ2-3, with 9 bases fitting TRBD1. V was clipped by 6 bases and J by 6 bases; unmatched bases: 13. CDR3 length: 16 amino acids. In germline, CDR1 is MDHEN, CDR2 SYDVKM. For the CDR3, the DNA is TGTGCCAGCAGCCCTTATACAGGGGGCGTCGGGGATACGCAGTATTTT. As protein: CASSPYTGGVGDTQYF.

The chain combines TRBV7-3 with TRBJ2-3; 7 nucleotides match TRBD2. The V and J ends lost 2 bases and 5 bases, in that order; junction bases with no gene match: 7. The CDR3 covers 15 residues. The germline gives CDR1 SGHTA, CDR2 FQGTGA. In nucleotides, the CDR3 is TGTGCCAGCAGCTTAGGCGGGAGTAATGGAGATACGCAGTATTTT. Its translation is CASSLGGSNGDTQYF.

The chain recombines TRBV7-2 with TRBJ1-6; 7 positions agree with TRBD1. The length of the CDR3 is 18 residues. Trimming took 1 base from V and 0 from J; bases not matched to a gene: 6. Germline values: CDR1 SGHTA, CDR2 FQGNSA. CDR3 region: CASSLEGQPSSYNSPLHF. CDR3 DNA: TGTGCCAGCAGCTTAGAGGGACAGCCGAGCTCCTATAATTCACCCCTCCACTTT.

The J gene is TRBJ2-1, the V gene TRBV10-3; D not resolved. The CDR3 is 12 amino acids. CDR1 is ENHRY and CDR2 is SYGVKD in the germline V gene. The V gene lost 0 bases and the J gene lost 6 bases, with 3 bases spanning the gap. The CDR3 region has the DNA TGTGCCATCAGTGAGTCCCTCAATGAGCAGTTCTTC. Protein sequence: CAISESLNEQFF.

The rearrangement joins TRBV3-1 (or the pseudogene TRBV3-2) to TRBJ1-2; D unclear. Germline lookup yields CDR1 LGHDT and CDR2 YNNKEL (reference sequence). The CDR3 consists of 12 residues. The ends were cut back, 0 bases at V and 7 bases at J, with 6 bases in the middle. CDR3 residues: CASSQDRVGYTF. In nucleotides, the CDR3 is TGTGCCAGCAGCCAAGACCGTGTTGGCTACACCTTC.

The rearrangement uses TRBV7-2 and TRBJ2-3; TRBD2 matches 11 bases. J was trimmed by 4 bases and V by 2 bases; bases with no gene match: 8. Germline CDR1 is SGHTA and CDR2 is FQGNSA. The CDR3 has 17 residues. For the CDR3, the DNA is TGTGCCAGCAGCTTATCTAGACTAGCGGGACGGGCAGATACGCAGTATTTT. This codes for CASSLSRLAGRADTQYF.

The chain recombines TRBV6-2 or TRBV6-3 with TRBJ1-5; D is uncertain. Per the germline V gene, CDR1 is MNHEY and CDR2 is SVGEGT. With 0 bases removed from V and 0 bases from J, the gap between germline ends came to 9 bases. The CDR3 totals 16 residues. CDR3 bases: TGTGCCAGCAGTTACTCGACGGGTTATAGCAATCAGCCCCAGCATTTT. Its protein is CASSYSTGYSNQPQHF.

The chain uses TRBV19 and TRBJ1-1; 8 bases align to TRBD1. There are 13 residues in the CDR3. Looked up from germline, CDR1 is LNHDA and CDR2 is SQIVND (reference sequence). Trimming cost V 7 bases and J 4 bases; bases outside gene matches: 5. CDR3 amino acids: CASTTTGGTEAFF. CDR3 DNA sequence: TGTGCCAGTACCACCACAGGGGGCACTGAAGCTTTCTTT. The complete variable domain, with remaining parts taken from reference TRBV19 and TRBJ1-1, reads DGGITQSPKYLFRKEGQNVTLSCEQNLNHDAMYWYRQDPGQGLRLIYYSQIVNDFQKGDIAEGYSVSREKKESFPLTVTSAQKNPTAFYLCASTTTGGTEAFFGQGTRLTVV.

The CDR3 sequence is CASSSLTGSYEQYF. CDR3 nucleotide sequence: TGTGCCAGCAGTTCCCTGACAGGCAGCTACGAGCAGTACTTC. The chain employs TRBV6-2 or TRBV6-3 and TRBJ2-7, with a tentative D call TRBD1 (6 bases). V lost 4 bases and J 3 bases, leaving 13 bases between the germline ends. In germline, CDR1 is MNHEY, CDR2 SVGEGT. The CDR3 totals 14 residues.

This chain joins TRBV2 and TRBJ1-5; D gene uncertain. CDR1 SNHLY and CDR2 FYNNEI come from the germline V gene. Trimming removed 7 bases at V and 4 bases at J, with 11 bases between. The length of the CDR3 is 13 residues. The chain's CDR3 is CASTVRWNQPQHF. In DNA form, the CDR3 reads TGTGCCAGCACCGTCAGGTGGAATCAGCCCCAGCATTTT.

To note about this clone: The same CDR3 can be traced to other DNA sequences in this sample. The chain joins TRBV19 to TRBJ2-7, with 10 bases lining up with TRBD2. This CDR3 spans 15 amino acids. Trimming removed 1 base from V and 3 bases from J; junction bases left unmatched: 3. Germline values: CDR1 LNHDA, CDR2 SQIVND (reference sequence). CDR3 region: CASSIAGTSVYEQYF. CDR3 DNA: TGTGCCAGTAGTATAGCCGGGACTAGCGTCTACGAGCAGTACTTC.

The chain employs TRBV3-1 (or the pseudogene TRBV3-2) and TRBJ1-1, with a weak D call TRBD1 (5 bases). The germline V gene has CDR1 LGHDT and CDR2 YNNKEL (reference sequence). This CDR3 has 15 amino acids. V was trimmed by 1 base and J by 5 bases, leaving 14 bases between them. DNA of the CDR3: TGTGCCAGCAGCCAAGTTCACGGAGGGGAGACTGAAGCTTTCTTT. The encoded protein is CASSQVHGGETEAFF.